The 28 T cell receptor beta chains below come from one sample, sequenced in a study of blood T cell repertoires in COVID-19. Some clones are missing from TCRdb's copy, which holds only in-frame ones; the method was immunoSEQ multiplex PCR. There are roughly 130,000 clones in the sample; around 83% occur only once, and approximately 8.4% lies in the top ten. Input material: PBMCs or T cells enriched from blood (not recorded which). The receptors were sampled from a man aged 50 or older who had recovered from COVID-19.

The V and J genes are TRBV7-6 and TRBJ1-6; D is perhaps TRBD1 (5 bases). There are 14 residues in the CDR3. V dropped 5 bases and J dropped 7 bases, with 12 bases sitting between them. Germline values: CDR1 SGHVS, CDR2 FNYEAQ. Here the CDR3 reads CASSRTGGNSPLHF. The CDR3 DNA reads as TGTGCCAGCAGCCGAACGGGGGGAAATTCACCCCTCCACTTT.

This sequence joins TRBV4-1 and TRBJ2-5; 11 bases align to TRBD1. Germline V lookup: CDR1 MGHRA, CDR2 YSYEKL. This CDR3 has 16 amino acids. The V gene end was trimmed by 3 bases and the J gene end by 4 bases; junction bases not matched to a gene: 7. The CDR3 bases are TGCGCCAGCAGCCAGCCCATCGGGACAGGGGGAGAGACCCAGTACTTC. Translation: CASSQPIGTGGETQYF.

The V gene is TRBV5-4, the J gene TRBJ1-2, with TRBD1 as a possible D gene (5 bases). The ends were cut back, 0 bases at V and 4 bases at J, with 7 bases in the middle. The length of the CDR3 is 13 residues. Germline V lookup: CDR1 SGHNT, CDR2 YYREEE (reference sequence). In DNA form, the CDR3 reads TGTGCCAGCAGCTTGGGGACAAGCTATGGCTACACCTTC. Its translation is CASSLGTSYGYTF. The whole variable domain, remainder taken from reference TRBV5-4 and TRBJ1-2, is ETGVTQSPTHLIKTRGQQVTLRCSSQSGHNTVSWYQQALGQGPQFIFQYYREEENGRGNFPPRFSGLQFPNYSSELNVNALELDDSALYLCASSLGTSYGYTFGSGTRLTVV.

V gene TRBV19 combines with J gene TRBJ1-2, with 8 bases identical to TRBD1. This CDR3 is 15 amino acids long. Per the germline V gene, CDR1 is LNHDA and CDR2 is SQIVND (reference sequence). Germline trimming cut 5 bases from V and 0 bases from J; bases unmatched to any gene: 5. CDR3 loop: CASSDRGSANYGYTF. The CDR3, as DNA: TGTGCCAGTAGTGACAGGGGTTCAGCTAACTATGGCTACACCTTC. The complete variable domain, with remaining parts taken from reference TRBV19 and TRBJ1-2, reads DGGITQSPKYLFRKEGQNVTLSCEQNLNHDAMYWYRQDPGQGLRLIYYSQIVNDFQKGDIAEGYSVSREKKESFPLTVTSAQKNPTAFYLCASSDRGSANYGYTFGSGTRLTVV.

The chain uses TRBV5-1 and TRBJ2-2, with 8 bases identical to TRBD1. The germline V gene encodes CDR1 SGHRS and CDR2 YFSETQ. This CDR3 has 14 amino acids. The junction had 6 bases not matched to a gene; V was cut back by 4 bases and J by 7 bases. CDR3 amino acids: CASSRTGWDGELFF. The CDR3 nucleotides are TGCGCCAGCAGCAGGACAGGGTGGGACGGGGAGCTGTTTTTT.

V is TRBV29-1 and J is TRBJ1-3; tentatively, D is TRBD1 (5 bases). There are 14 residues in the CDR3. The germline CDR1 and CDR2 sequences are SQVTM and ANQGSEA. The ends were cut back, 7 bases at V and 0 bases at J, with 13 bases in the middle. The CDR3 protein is CSAGGAASGNTIYF. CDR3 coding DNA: TGCAGCGCTGGAGGGGCTGCCTCTGGAAACACCATATATTTT.

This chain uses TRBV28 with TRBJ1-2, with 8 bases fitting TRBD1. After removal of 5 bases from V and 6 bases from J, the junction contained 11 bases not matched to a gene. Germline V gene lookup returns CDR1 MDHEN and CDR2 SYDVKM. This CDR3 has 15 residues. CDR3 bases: TGTGCCAGCAGTCCGTATGAGGACAGGGCCCATGGCTACACCTTC. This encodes CASSPYEDRAHGYTF.

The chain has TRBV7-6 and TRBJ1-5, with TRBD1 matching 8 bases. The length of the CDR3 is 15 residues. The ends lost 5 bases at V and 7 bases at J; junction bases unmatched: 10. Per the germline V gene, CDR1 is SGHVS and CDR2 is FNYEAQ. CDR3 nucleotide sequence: TGTGCCAGCAGCCCTCCGGACAGGGAAGGGCAGCCCCAGCATTTT. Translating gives CASSPPDREGQPQHF.

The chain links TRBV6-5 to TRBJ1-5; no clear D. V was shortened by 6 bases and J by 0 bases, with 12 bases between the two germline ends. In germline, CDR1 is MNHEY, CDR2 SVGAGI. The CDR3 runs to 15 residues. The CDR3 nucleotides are TGTGCCAGCAGACCTCTAGAGGTTAGCAATCAGCCCCAGCATTTT. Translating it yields CASRPLEVSNQPQHF.

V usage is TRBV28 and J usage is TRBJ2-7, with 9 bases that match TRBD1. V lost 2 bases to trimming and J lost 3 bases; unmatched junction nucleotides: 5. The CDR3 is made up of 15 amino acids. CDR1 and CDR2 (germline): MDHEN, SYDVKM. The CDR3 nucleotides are TGTGCCAGCAGTTTAGGGGACAGGGTTCTCTACGAGCAGTACTTC. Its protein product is CASSLGDRVLYEQYF.

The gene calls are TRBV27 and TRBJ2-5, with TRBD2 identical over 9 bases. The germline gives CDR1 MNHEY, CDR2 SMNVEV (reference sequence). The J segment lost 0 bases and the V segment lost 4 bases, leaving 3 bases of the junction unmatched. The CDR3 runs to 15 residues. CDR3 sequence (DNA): TGTGCCAGCAGTTCAGCGGGGGGACACCAAGAGACCCAGTACTTC. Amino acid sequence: CASSSAGGHQETQYF.

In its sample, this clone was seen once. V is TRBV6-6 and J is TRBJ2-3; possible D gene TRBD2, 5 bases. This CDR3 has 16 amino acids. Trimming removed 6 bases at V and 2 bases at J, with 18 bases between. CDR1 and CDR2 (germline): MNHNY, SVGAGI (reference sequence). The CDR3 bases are TGTGCCAGCAGCCCGGCTCGAAGCGGAAACACAGATACGCAGTATTTT. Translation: CASSPARSGNTDTQYF.

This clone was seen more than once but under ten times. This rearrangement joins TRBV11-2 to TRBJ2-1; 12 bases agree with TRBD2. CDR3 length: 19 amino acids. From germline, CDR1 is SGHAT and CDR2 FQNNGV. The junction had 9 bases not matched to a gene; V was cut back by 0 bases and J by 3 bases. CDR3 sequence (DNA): TGTGCCAGCAGCTTAGATCGTACTAGCGGGGGGCCATACTACAATGAGCAGTTCTTC. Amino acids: CASSLDRTSGGPYYNEQFF.

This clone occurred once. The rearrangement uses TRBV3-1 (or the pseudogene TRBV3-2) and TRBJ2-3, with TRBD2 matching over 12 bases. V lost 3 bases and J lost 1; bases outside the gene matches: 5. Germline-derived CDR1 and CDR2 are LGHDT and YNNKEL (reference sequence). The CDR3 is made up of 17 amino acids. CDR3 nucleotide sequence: TGTGCCAGCAGCCAGCGACTAGCGGGGGCTGGCACAGATACGCAGTATTTT. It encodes CASSQRLAGAGTDTQYF.

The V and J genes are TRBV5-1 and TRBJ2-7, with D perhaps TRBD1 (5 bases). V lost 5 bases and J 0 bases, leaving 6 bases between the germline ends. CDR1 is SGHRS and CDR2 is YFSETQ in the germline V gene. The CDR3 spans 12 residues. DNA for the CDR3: TGCGCCAGCAGGGACACCTCCTACGAGCAGTACTTC. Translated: CASRDTSYEQYF.

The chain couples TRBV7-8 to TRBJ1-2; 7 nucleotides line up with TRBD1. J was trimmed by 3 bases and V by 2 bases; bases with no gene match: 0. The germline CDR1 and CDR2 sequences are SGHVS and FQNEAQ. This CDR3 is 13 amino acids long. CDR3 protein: CASSLQGDYGYTF. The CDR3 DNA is TGTGCCAGCAGCTTACAGGGGGACTATGGCTACACCTTC.

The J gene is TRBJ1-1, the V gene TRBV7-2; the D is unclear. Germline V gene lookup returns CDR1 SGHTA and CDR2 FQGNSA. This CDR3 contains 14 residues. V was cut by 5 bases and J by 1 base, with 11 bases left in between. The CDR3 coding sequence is TGTGCCAGCAGCCCGTTGAACAAGAACACTGAAGCTTTCTTT. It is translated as CASSPLNKNTEAFF. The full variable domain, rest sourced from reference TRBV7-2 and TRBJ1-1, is GAGVSQSPSNKVTEKGKDVELRCDPISGHTALYWYRQSLGQGLEFLIYFQGNSAPDKSGLPSDRFSAERTGGSVSTLTIQRTQQEDSAVYLCASSPLNKNTEAFFGQGTRLTVV.

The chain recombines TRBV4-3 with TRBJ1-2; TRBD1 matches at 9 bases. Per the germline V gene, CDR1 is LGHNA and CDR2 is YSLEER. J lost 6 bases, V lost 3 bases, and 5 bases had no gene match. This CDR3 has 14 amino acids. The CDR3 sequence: CASSHPTGGDGYTF. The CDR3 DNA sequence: TGCGCCAGCAGCCATCCGACAGGGGGTGATGGCTACACCTTC.

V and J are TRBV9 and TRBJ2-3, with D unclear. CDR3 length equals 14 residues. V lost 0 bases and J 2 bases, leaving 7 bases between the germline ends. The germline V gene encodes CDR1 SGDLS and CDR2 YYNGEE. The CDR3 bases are TGTGCCAGCAGCGTAGGGAGATTCACAGATACGCAGTATTTT. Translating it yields CASSVGRFTDTQYF.

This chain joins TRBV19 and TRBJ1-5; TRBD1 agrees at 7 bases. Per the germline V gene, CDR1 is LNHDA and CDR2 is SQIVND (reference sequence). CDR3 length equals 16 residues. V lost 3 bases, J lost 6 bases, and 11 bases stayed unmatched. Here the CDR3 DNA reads TGTGCCAGTAGTATGGGGAACAGGGGATTTGGTCAGCCCCAGCATTTT. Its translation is CASSMGNRGFGQPQHF.

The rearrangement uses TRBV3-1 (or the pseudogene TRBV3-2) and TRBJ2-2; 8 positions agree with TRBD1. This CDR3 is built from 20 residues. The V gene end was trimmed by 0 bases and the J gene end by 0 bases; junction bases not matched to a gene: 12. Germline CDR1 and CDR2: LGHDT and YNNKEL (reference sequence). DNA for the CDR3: TGTGCCAGCAGCCAAGAAATGGGGGACAGGCGACGTACGAACACCGGGGAGCTGTTTTTT. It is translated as CASSQEMGDRRRTNTGELFF.

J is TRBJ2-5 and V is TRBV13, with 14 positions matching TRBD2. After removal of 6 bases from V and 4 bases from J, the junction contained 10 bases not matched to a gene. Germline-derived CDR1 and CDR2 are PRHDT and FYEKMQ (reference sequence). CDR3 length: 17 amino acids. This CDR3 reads CASSPTSGGAARETQYF. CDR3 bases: TGTGCCAGCAGTCCGACTAGCGGGGGGGCGGCCAGAGAGACCCAGTACTTC.

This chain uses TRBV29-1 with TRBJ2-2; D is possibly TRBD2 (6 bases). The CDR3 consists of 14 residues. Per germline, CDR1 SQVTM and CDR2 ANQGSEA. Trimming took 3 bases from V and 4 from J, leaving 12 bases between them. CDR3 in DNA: TGCAGCGTTGAGGGGGGAGCAGTCACCGGGGAGCTGTTTTTT. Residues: CSVEGGAVTGELFF.

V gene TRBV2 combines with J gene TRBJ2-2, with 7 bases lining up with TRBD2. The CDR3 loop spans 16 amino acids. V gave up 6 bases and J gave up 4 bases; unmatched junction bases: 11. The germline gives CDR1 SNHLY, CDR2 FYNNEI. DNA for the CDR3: TGTGCCAGCAGATTGTCTAGCGGTTCGGGCACCGGGGAGCTGTTTTTT. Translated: CASRLSSGSGTGELFF.

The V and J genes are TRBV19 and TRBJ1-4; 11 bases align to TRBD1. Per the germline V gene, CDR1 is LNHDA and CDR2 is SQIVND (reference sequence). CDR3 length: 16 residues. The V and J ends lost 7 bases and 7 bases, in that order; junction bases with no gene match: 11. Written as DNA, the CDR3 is TGTGCCAGTATCCCTCCTGCCGGGACAGGGGGTGAAAAACTGTTTTTT. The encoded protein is CASIPPAGTGGEKLFF.

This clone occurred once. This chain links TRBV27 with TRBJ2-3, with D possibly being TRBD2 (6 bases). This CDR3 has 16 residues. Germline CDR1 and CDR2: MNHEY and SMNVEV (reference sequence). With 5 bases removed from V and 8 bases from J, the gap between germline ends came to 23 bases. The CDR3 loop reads CASSVGTVVPGGTQYF. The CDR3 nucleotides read TGTGCCAGCAGTGTCGGGACTGTCGTTCCTGGGGGTACGCAGTATTTT.

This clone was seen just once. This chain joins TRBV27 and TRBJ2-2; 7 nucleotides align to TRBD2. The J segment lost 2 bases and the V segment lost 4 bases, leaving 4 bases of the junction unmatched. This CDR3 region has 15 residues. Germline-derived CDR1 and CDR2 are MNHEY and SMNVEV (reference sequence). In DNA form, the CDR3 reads TGTGCCAGCAGTTGGTGGGGGGGTAACACCGGGGAGCTGTTTTTT. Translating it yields CASSWWGGNTGELFF.

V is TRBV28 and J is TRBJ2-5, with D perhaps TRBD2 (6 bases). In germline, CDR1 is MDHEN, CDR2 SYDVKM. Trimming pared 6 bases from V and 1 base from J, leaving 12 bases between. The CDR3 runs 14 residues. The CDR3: CASRPGTFQETQYF. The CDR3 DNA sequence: TGTGCCAGCAGACCAGGGACTTTCCAAGAGACCCAGTACTTC. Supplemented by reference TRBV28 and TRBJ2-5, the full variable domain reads DVKVTQSSRYLVKRTGEKVFLECVQDMDHENMFWYRQDPGLGLRLIYFSYDVKMKEKGDIPEGYSVSREKKERFSLILESASTNQTSMYLCASRPGTFQETQYFGPGTRLLVL.